These 4 T cell receptor beta chains share one sample of origin, sequenced in a study of Graves' ophthalmopathy and Graves' hyperthyroidism. TCR beta CDR3 amplification used RNA transcripts. Second-round multiplex PCR came after a first-round RT-PCR that employed HTBI primers. A single record per CDR3 protein comes from TCRdb applying MiXCR to the multiplex PCR reads. In the table there are about 400,000 distinct CDR3 sequences, approximately 15% of which are singletons. The sequenced sample consisted of peripheral blood. The receptor source for this set is a woman younger than 35 with stable Graves' hyperthyroidism.

In its sample, this clonotype was seen many times. The V gene is TRBV29-1, the J gene TRBJ1-3; D might be TRBD1 (5 bases). From germline, CDR1 is SQVTM and CDR2 ANQGSEA. V lost 4 bases, J lost 4 bases, and 8 bases lay in between. The CDR3 extends over 12 amino acids. CDR3 sequence: CSVGDGGNTIYF. For the CDR3, the DNA is TGCAGCGTTGGGGACGGGGGAAACACCATATATTTT.

This clonotype was counted only a few times. The J gene is TRBJ1-3, the V gene TRBV5-6, with D perhaps matching TRBD1 (5 bases). Looked up from germline, CDR1 is SGHDT and CDR2 is YYEEEE. V was cut by 5 bases and J by 0 bases, with 12 bases left in between. The CDR3 extends over 15 amino acids. CDR3 sequence reads: CASRTTGVSGNTIYF. In DNA, the CDR3 is TGTGCCAGCAGAACTACAGGAGTCTCTGGAAACACCATATATTTT.

Notes on this clonotype: Germline and junction disagree at one end, which may indicate a read error. This chain connects TRBV9 to TRBJ2-3, with 10 bases fitting TRBD2. In germline, CDR1 is SGDLS, CDR2 YYNGEE. The CDR3 length is 17 residues. CDR3 sequence (DNA): TGTGCCAGCAGCGGTACGGAGCGGGGGGGCCGGACAGATACGCAGTGTTTT. This codes for CASSGTERGGRTDTQCF. Together with reference TRBV9 and TRBJ2-3, the CDR3 gives the full variable domain: DSGVTQTPKHLITATGQRVTLRCSPRSGDLSVYWYQQSLDQGLQFLIQYYNGEERAKGNILERFSAQQFPDLHSELNLSSLELGDSALYFCASSGTERGGRTDTQCFGPGTRLTVL.

This clonotype was seen many times. The V gene is TRBV4-2, the J gene TRBJ2-5; 11 nucleotides agree with TRBD2. Germline CDR1 and CDR2: LGHNA and YNFKEQ. The CDR3 loop spans 17 amino acids. Trimming removed 4 bases from V and 4 bases from J; junction bases left unmatched: 11. CDR3 coding DNA: TGTGCCAGCAGCCGCACTAGCGGGGGAGGTTTTATAGAGACCCAGTACTTC. Amino acid sequence: CASSRTSGGGFIETQYF.